The 4 T cell receptor beta chains below come from one sample, sequenced in a study of PD-L1 blockade in urothelial cancer. The data were produced by immunoSEQ multiplex PCR, yet TCRdb's version contains in-frame clones alone and is incomplete. Among approximately 94,000 clones listed, more than 75% were seen once. Specified time point: pretreatment peripheral blood. Sequenced material: PBMCs, taken around atezolizumab (anti-PD-L1) treatment. Receptors were obtained from a man aged 60 to 75 with urothelial cancer.

The chain joins TRBV30 to TRBJ1-2; D may be TRBD1 (5 bases). This CDR3 has 13 amino acids. The germline CDR1 and CDR2 sequences are GTSNPN and SVGIG (reference sequence). V shed 1 base and J shed 3 bases, with 9 bases lying between them. CDR3 protein: CAWSATEDYGYTF. CDR3 nucleotides: TGTGCCTGGAGTGCGACAGAGGACTATGGCTACACCTTC.

The chain carries TRBV28 and TRBJ1-1; 7 bases line up with TRBD1. Germline V lookup: CDR1 MDHEN, CDR2 SYDVKM. This CDR3 contains 15 residues. V lost 8 bases to trimming and J lost 4 bases; unmatched junction nucleotides: 13. CDR3 in amino acids: CASRRQGRVSTEAFF. The DNA of the CDR3 is TGTGCCAGCCGTCGACAGGGAAGGGTTAGCACTGAAGCTTTCTTT.

The chain is built from TRBV25-1 and TRBJ1-5, with 10 bases that match TRBD1. CDR3 size: 13 residues. J was trimmed by 11 bases and V by 4 bases; bases with no gene match: 5. In germline, CDR1 is MGHDK, CDR2 SYGVNS. The CDR3 loop is CASSGTGGKSQHF. The CDR3 coding sequence is TGTGCCAGCAGTGGGACAGGGGGAAAGTCCCAGCATTTT.

This chain links TRBV19 with TRBJ2-3; no reliable D call. The CDR3 totals 14 residues. The V and J ends lost 3 bases and 2 bases respectively, with 9 bases between them. The germline V gene encodes CDR1 LNHDA and CDR2 SQIVND (reference sequence). CDR3 in amino acids: CASSIFADTDTQYF. The CDR3 bases are TGTGCCAGTAGTATTTTCGCGGACACAGATACGCAGTATTTT. Based on the CDR3 plus reference TRBV19 and TRBJ2-3, the full variable domain is DGGITQSPKYLFRKEGQNVTLSCEQNLNHDAMYWYRQDPGQGLRLIYYSQIVNDFQKGDIAEGYSVSREKKESFPLTVTSAQKNPTAFYLCASSIFADTDTQYFGPGTRLTVL.